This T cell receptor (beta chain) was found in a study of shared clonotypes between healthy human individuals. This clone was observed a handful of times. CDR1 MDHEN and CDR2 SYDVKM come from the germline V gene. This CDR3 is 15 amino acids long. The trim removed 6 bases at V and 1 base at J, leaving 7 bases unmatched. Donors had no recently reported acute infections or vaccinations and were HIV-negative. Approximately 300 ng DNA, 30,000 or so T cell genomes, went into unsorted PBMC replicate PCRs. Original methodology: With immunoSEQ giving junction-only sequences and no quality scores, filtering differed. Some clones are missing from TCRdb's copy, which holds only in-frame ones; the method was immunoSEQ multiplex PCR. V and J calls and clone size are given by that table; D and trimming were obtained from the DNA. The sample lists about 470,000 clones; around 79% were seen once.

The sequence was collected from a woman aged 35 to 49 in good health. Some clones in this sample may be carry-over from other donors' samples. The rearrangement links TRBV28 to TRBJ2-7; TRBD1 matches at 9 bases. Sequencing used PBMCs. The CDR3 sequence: CASRRAGQGSYEQYF. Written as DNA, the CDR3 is TGTGCCAGCAGACGCGCGGGACAGGGTTCCTACGAGCAGTACTTC.